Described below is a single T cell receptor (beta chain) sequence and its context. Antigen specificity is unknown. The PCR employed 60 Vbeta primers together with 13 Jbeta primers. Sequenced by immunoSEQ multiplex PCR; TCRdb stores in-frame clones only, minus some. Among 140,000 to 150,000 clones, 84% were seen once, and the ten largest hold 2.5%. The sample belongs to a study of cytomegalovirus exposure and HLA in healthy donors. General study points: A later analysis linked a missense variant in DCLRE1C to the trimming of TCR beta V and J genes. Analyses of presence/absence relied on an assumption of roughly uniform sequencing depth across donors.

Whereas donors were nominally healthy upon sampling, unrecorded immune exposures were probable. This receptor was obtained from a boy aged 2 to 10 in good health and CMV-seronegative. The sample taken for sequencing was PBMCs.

This chain's CDR3 is CAISESLGTEAFF. The CDR3 region has the DNA TGTGCCATCAGTGAGAGCCTCGGCACTGAAGCTTTCTTT. The chain carries TRBV10-3 and TRBJ1-1; no reliable D call. This CDR3 region has 13 residues. The V end lost 2 bases, the J end lost 4 bases, and 8 bases lay between the germline ends. Germline CDR1 ENHRY, CDR2 SYGVKD.